The 10 T cell receptor beta chains presented below share a single source sample, sequenced in a study of T cell responses to AZD1222 COVID-19 vaccine. Data came from immunoSEQ multiplex PCR; TCRdb stores just in-frame clones and leaves some out. Among approximately 110,000 clones listed, 70% to 90% were seen once. The sequenced sample was peripheral blood, obtained on day 0 of AZD1222 vaccination. These receptors were taken from an adult in good health.

This clone showed up just a few times. The CDR3 is CASSLTGGVWEQYF. The CDR3 region has the DNA TGTGCCAGCAGTCTCACGGGGGGAGTTTGGGAGCAGTACTTC. The chain links TRBV27 to TRBJ2-7; TRBD2 agrees at 7 bases. The germline gives CDR1 MNHEY, CDR2 SMNVEV (reference sequence). This CDR3 is 14 amino acids long. Germline trimming cut 5 bases from V and 7 bases from J; bases unmatched to any gene: 11.

This chain links TRBV10-3 with TRBJ1-5, with 8 bases identical to TRBD1. CDR3 size: 13 residues. The V gene's germline CDR1 is ENHRY and CDR2 SYGVKD. The J segment lost 2 bases and the V segment lost 8 bases, leaving 2 bases of the junction unmatched. Here the CDR3 DNA reads TGTGCCATCGCGGACAGGGGCAATCAGCCCCAGCATTTT. Its translation is CAIADRGNQPQHF.

V gene TRBV5-1 combines with J gene TRBJ1-3; a weak D match, TRBD1 (5 bases). The CDR3 has 14 residues. Trimming stripped 3 bases from V and 2 bases from J, with 9 bases between. The germline gives CDR1 SGHRS, CDR2 YFSETQ. Here the CDR3 reads CASSSTDTGNTIYF. The DNA of the CDR3 is TGCGCCAGCAGCTCGACGGACACTGGAAACACCATATATTTT.

This sequence joins TRBV18 and TRBJ1-2; 12 positions agree with TRBD1. CDR1 and CDR2 (germline): KGHSH, LQKENI. The CDR3 covers 15 residues. V was pared by 3 bases and J by 7 bases, with 6 bases of the junction left unmatched. The CDR3 region has the DNA TGTGCCAGCTCACCCCGGGACAGGGGGCGAGGTGGCTACACCTTC. This sequence encodes CASSPRDRGRGGYTF.

This chain uses TRBV5-4 with TRBJ2-3, with a possible D match to TRBD1 (5 bases). The CDR3 totals 15 residues. Germline CDR1 reads SGHNT; CDR2 reads YYREEE (reference sequence). V lost 1 base, J lost 5 bases, and 14 bases lay in between. This CDR3 reads CASSLLVDKGDTQYF. CDR3 DNA sequence: TGTGCCAGCAGCTTGTTGGTGGACAAGGGAGATACGCAGTATTTT.

This clone was seen a single time. V gene TRBV2 combines with J gene TRBJ1-2; the match to TRBD1 covers 9 bases. Trimming at V came to 5 bases and at J to 6 bases, leaving 13 bases not matched to a gene. Germline CDR1 and CDR2: SNHLY and FYNNEI. The CDR3 sequence is 16 residues long. As DNA, the CDR3 is TGTGCCAGCAGTAAACTCGGGACAGGGTTAATAGATGGCTACACCTTC. Its translation is CASSKLGTGLIDGYTF.

This chain connects TRBV6-2 or TRBV6-3 to TRBJ1-1; D perhaps matches TRBD1 (6 bases). V was trimmed by 5 bases and J by 4 bases, leaving 20 bases between them. This CDR3 region has 16 residues. From germline, CDR1 is MNHEY and CDR2 SVGEGT. The CDR3 protein is CASSPPNRGAGTEAFF. The CDR3 DNA sequence: TGTGCCAGCAGTCCCCCAAATCGGGGGGCAGGCACTGAAGCTTTCTTT.

This clone was seen only a few times. The rearrangement uses TRBV30 and TRBJ1-2, with TRBD1 as a possible D gene (5 bases). The CDR3 is 15 residues long. In germline, CDR1 is GTSNPN, CDR2 SVGIG (reference sequence). With 0 bases removed from V and 4 bases from J, the gap between germline ends came to 15 bases. The CDR3 sequence is CAWSVLDGASYGYTF. The CDR3, as DNA: TGTGCCTGGAGTGTACTGGACGGGGCCAGCTATGGCTACACCTTC.

In this sample, this clone turned up a few times. The rearrangement joins TRBV5-5 to TRBJ1-1; 8 nucleotides align to TRBD1. The CDR3 covers 13 residues. The V and J ends lost 6 bases and 1 base, in that order; junction bases with no gene match: 2. Germline assignment: CDR1 SGHKS and CDR2 YYEKEE (reference sequence). Here the CDR3 reads CASKGQGNTEAFF. CDR3 bases: TGTGCCAGCAAAGGACAGGGGAACACTGAAGCTTTCTTT.

The gene calls are TRBV19 and TRBJ2-2; 10 bases are shared with TRBD1. The germline CDR1 and CDR2 sequences are LNHDA and SQIVND (reference sequence). CDR3 length equals 15 residues. The J segment lost 7 bases and the V segment lost 5 bases, leaving 7 bases of the junction unmatched. CDR3 bases: TGTGCCAGTAGTGACCGACAGGGGGCTGTCGGGGAGCTGTTTTTT. Amino acids: CASSDRQGAVGELFF.